This passage covers 7 T cell receptor beta chains from one sample sequenced in a study of cytotoxic CD8 clonotypes in ibrutinib-treated CLL (dated by TCRdb to the early 2020s). The library was obtained by the immunoSEQ multiplex PCR assay. TCRdb provides this immuneACCESS table in a form limited to in-frame rearrangements. Some clones are lacking; in checked studies, under half of them reflect an unresolved V gene, and why the rest are absent is not known. This sample lists approximately 350,000 clones; over 60% were detected once. The ten most abundant clones make up 6% to 6.5% of the sample. Material: PBMCs, obtained after 36 months of ibrutinib treatment. Source of these receptors: a human donor with chronic lymphocytic leukemia.

The chain employs TRBV5-4 and TRBJ2-5, with D possibly matching TRBD2 (5 bases). This CDR3 spans 14 amino acids. Trimming cost V 2 bases and J 4 bases, with 12 bases left between them. Germline CDR1 and CDR2: SGHNT and YYREEE (reference sequence). This chain's CDR3 is CASSFSGLVETQYF. The CDR3 DNA follows: TGTGCCAGCAGCTTCTCGGGGTTGGTAGAGACCCAGTACTTC.

This clone was observed a few times. The chain is built from TRBV28 and TRBJ2-3; D is unclear. This CDR3 has 11 residues. The V gene's germline CDR1 is MDHEN and CDR2 SYDVKM. V gave up 3 bases and J gave up 2 bases, with 0 bases separating them. The CDR3 protein is CASSFTDTQYF. CDR3 bases: TGTGCCAGCAGTTTCACAGATACGCAGTATTTT.

This clone was seen a handful of times. The chain links TRBV18 to TRBJ2-3, with no clear D. The CDR3 covers 15 residues. CDR1 KGHSH and CDR2 LQKENI come from the germline V gene. V lost 0 bases to trimming and J lost 0 bases, with 7 bases between them. Here the CDR3 reads CASSPPSASTDTQYF. Here the CDR3 DNA reads TGTGCCAGCTCACCACCGTCAGCGAGCACAGATACGCAGTATTTT.

This clone was seen a few times. The chain couples TRBV11-2 to TRBJ2-7; perhaps TRBD2 as D (7 bases). The CDR3 totals 15 residues. Germline CDR1 SGHAT, CDR2 FQNNGV. V was pared by 1 base and J by 4 bases, with 14 bases between. The CDR3: CASSLVVGGLYEQYF. The DNA of the CDR3 is TGTGCCAGCAGCTTAGTGGTGGGGGGGCTGTACGAGCAGTACTTC.

DNA for the CDR3: TGCGCCAGCAGCCCCCCCTCCCATCCGGGGGAGTCCTACGAGCAGTACTTC. Translating it yields CASSPPSHPGESYEQYF. The chain links TRBV5-1 to TRBJ2-7, with D possibly being TRBD2 (6 bases). CDR3 length: 17 amino acids. The germline V and J ends were trimmed by 4 bases and 1 base, with 21 bases remaining between them. The V gene's germline CDR1 is SGHRS and CDR2 YFSETQ.

Concerning this clone: Other DNA sequences in this sample translate to the same CDR3. This chain connects TRBV20-1 to TRBJ1-4, with a weak D call TRBD1 (5 bases). The germline gives CDR1 DFQATT, CDR2 SNEGSKA (reference sequence). The CDR3 loop spans 11 amino acids. V lost 6 bases and J 5 bases, leaving 7 bases between the germline ends. This chain's CDR3 is CSARGNEKLFF. CDR3 sequence (DNA): TGCAGTGCCCGGGGGAATGAAAAACTGTTTTTT.

This chain uses TRBV10-3 with TRBJ1-5, with D maybe TRBD1 (6 bases). Trimming pared 4 bases from V and 1 base from J, leaving 11 bases between. CDR1 is ENHRY, CDR2 SYGVKD, per germline. The CDR3 totals 15 residues. Here the CDR3 DNA reads TGTGCCATCAGTGGCCGGGACATAAGCAATCAGCCCCAGCATTTT. Protein sequence: CAISGRDISNQPQHF.